This TCR beta chain was identified in a study of CD8+CD57+ T cells in acquired aplastic anemia. Study overall: DNA from sorted CD4+ and CD8+ cells averaged around 3.5 ug.

Germline assignment: CDR1 SNHLY and CDR2 FYNNEI. The CDR3 sequence is 14 residues long. Germline trimming cut 5 bases from V and 3 bases from J; bases unmatched to any gene: 4. This clonotype appeared a single time. Antigen: not known. Investigators profiled TCR beta VDJ and CDR3 from genomic DNA template. TCRdb re-called the reads through MiXCR, storing one row per CDR3 protein. The data hold fewer than 80,000 distinct CDR3 sequences, with approximately 70% observed a single time. All sequencing subjects had displayed CD8+CD57+ cell expansion on flow cytometry. Every patient presented with severe acquired aplastic anemia. Blood came from patients not yet given any therapy. Study-wide findings and caveats: Found in both controls and patients were approximately 29 CD8+ CDR3 sequences.

Sample: sorted CD4+, CD8+, or CD8+CD57+ T cells (not recorded which) from PBMCs. This clonotype was obtained from a human donor with aplastic anemia. The V call is TRBV2, the J call TRBJ2-3, with 8 positions matching TRBD2. CDR3 residues: CASSPGLETDTQYF. CDR3 coding DNA: TGTGCCAGCAGTCCGGGACTAGAAACAGATACGCAGTATTTT.